The 30 T cell receptor beta chains given below trace back to one sample, sequenced in a study of OX40 agonist ivuxolimab in advanced cancers. TCRdb keeps only in-frame clones here, not all; method: immunoSEQ multiplex PCR. The sample lists 53,000 or so clones; 79% were seen once. Sample: CD4+ or CD8+ T cells sorted from blood, taken in a trial of the OX40 agonist ivuxolimab. These receptor sequences come from an adult with an advanced solid tumor such as melanoma, head and neck, liver or kidney cancer.

This chain joins TRBV2 and TRBJ2-2; 7 positions agree with TRBD1. CDR1 and CDR2 (germline): SNHLY, FYNNEI. This CDR3 has 14 amino acids. Trimming cost V 7 bases and J 1 base; bases outside gene matches: 3. In DNA form, the CDR3 reads TGTGCCAGCAAGCAGGGGGTGAACACCGGGGAGCTGTTTTTT. Its translation is CASKQGVNTGELFF.

The chain has TRBV27 and TRBJ2-1, with D possibly TRBD1 on 6 matching bases. V was shortened by 7 bases and J by 1 base, with 17 bases between the two germline ends. The CDR3 is 16 amino acids. Germline V CDR1 and CDR2: MNHEY, SMNVEV (reference sequence). CDR3 protein: CASKPQGAMSYNEQFF. CDR3 coding DNA: TGTGCCAGCAAACCACAGGGCGCGATGTCCTACAATGAGCAGTTCTTC.

This rearrangement joins TRBV28 to TRBJ1-2; no definite D call. The CDR3 runs to 14 residues. V shed 5 bases and J shed 2 bases, with 12 bases lying between them. Germline V gene data show CDR1 as MDHEN and CDR2 as SYDVKM. CDR3 amino acids: CASSEDGGNYGYTF. The CDR3 DNA sequence: TGTGCCAGCAGTGAAGACGGAGGGAACTATGGCTACACCTTC.

This chain connects TRBV6-5 to TRBJ2-1; D perhaps matches TRBD2 (5 bases). The CDR3 runs 14 residues. Germline V gene data show CDR1 as MNHEY and CDR2 as SVGAGI. The V end was cut by 6 bases, the J end by 4 bases, with 13 bases between. The CDR3 spells CASSLASGYNEQFF. In nucleotides, the CDR3 is TGTGCCAGCAGCCTCGCCTCGGGATACAATGAGCAGTTCTTC.

The genes are TRBV4-3 and TRBJ2-7; D tentatively fits TRBD1 or TRBD2 (6 bases each). The CDR3 sequence is 18 residues long. The germline V gene encodes CDR1 LGHNA and CDR2 YSLEER. Trimming stripped 0 bases from V and 3 bases from J, with 21 bases between. The CDR3 reads CASSQDINGGGSVYEQYF. The CDR3 region has the DNA TGCGCCAGCAGCCAAGATATTAATGGAGGGGGATCGGTCTACGAGCAGTACTTC.

The chain combines TRBV19 with TRBJ1-2; 9 nucleotides line up with TRBD1. Per the germline V gene, CDR1 is LNHDA and CDR2 is SQIVND (reference sequence). This CDR3 region has 14 residues. V shed 6 bases, J shed 4 bases, and the junction held 6 bases outside the gene matches. CDR3: CASRADRGGYGYTF. The CDR3 bases are TGTGCCAGTAGAGCGGACAGGGGCGGCTATGGCTACACCTTC. Based on the CDR3 plus reference TRBV19 and TRBJ1-2, the full variable domain is DGGITQSPKYLFRKEGQNVTLSCEQNLNHDAMYWYRQDPGQGLRLIYYSQIVNDFQKGDIAEGYSVSREKKESFPLTVTSAQKNPTAFYLCASRADRGGYGYTFGSGTRLTVV.

This clone came up many times. The CDR3 protein is CASKGQNQPQHF. In DNA, the CDR3 is TGTGCCAGTAAAGGACAGAATCAGCCCCAGCATTTT. This rearrangement joins TRBV19 to TRBJ1-5; D may be TRBD1 (6 bases). CDR3 length: 12 residues. Germline-derived CDR1 and CDR2 are LNHDA and SQIVND (reference sequence). V lost 7 bases and J 4 bases, leaving 8 bases between the germline ends.

The rearrangement links TRBV7-9 to TRBJ2-4; 14 nucleotides agree with TRBD2. The CDR3 has 19 residues. V shed 4 bases, J shed 3 bases, and the junction held 11 bases outside the gene matches. The V gene's germline CDR1 is SEHNR and CDR2 FQNEAQ (reference sequence). CDR3 residues: CASSYGLAGGLLDKNIQYF. The CDR3 DNA reads TGTGCCAGCAGCTACGGACTAGCGGGGGGCCTGTTGGACAAAAACATTCAGTACTTC.

The chain uses TRBV9 and TRBJ1-1; D is undetermined. Germline V gene lookup returns CDR1 SGDLS and CDR2 YYNGEE. Between the trimmed V and J ends, which lost 2 bases and 1 base, there was a span of 12 bases. The CDR3 has 15 residues. In nucleotides, the CDR3 is TGTGCCAGCAGCGTCCAGTCGGGTGAGAACACTGAAGCTTTCTTT. As protein: CASSVQSGENTEAFF.

The rearrangement joins TRBV18 to TRBJ2-1; perhaps TRBD1 as D (5 bases). The ends were cut back, 5 bases at V and 3 bases at J, with 17 bases in the middle. In germline, CDR1 is KGHSH, CDR2 LQKENI. This CDR3 has 16 amino acids. The CDR3 nucleotides are TGTGCCAGCTCATCCCAGGGTCCCTTCTACTACAATGAGCAGTTCTTC. This translates into CASSSQGPFYYNEQFF.

The rearrangement links TRBV6-5 to TRBJ1-3; D perhaps matches TRBD1 (5 bases). Germline CDR1 and CDR2: MNHEY and SVGAGI. The CDR3 loop spans 14 amino acids. V dropped 3 bases and J dropped 2 bases, with 8 bases sitting between them. This chain's CDR3 is CASSYGGAGNTIYF. The CDR3 DNA reads TGTGCCAGCAGTTATGGAGGGGCTGGAAACACCATATATTTT.

Only one count was recorded for this clone. The chain combines TRBV10-2 with TRBJ1-4; D gene uncertain. The CDR3 spans 13 residues. Germline V gene lookup returns CDR1 WSHSY and CDR2 SAAADI. The V end lost 3 bases, the J end lost 8 bases, and 10 bases lay between the germline ends. The CDR3 nucleotides read TGCGCCAGCAGTGACTCTGGTAAAGAAAAACTGTTTTTT. It is translated as CASSDSGKEKLFF.

The count of this clone is one. The rearrangement links TRBV30 to TRBJ2-7; D remains ambiguous. V lost 0 bases and J 4 bases, leaving 7 bases between the germline ends. The germline V gene has CDR1 GTSNPN and CDR2 SVGIG (reference sequence). The CDR3 spans 12 residues. The CDR3 region has the DNA TGTGCCTGGAGTGTAACCGTGTACGAGCAGTACTTC. This translates into CAWSVTVYEQYF.

CDR3 loop: CASSSQGANGELFF. In DNA form, the CDR3 reads TGTGCCAGCAGTTCACAGGGGGCGAACGGGGAGCTGTTTTTT. The chain has TRBV11-2 and TRBJ2-2; TRBD1 matches at 9 bases. V lost 6 bases to trimming and J lost 7 bases; unmatched junction nucleotides: 6. The CDR3 has 14 amino acids. Germline V gene sequence: CDR1 SGHAT, CDR2 FQNNGV.

This clone was counted a few times. The genes are TRBV6-6 and TRBJ1-6; D may be TRBD1 (6 bases). From germline, CDR1 is MNHNY and CDR2 SVGAGI (reference sequence). The germline V and J ends were trimmed by 4 bases and 9 bases, with 13 bases remaining between them. The CDR3 runs 14 residues. CDR3 nucleotide sequence: TGTGCCAGCAGTTCGCGGGACACCTTTTCACCCCTCCACTTT. Protein: CASSSRDTFSPLHF.

V gene TRBV7-3 combines with J gene TRBJ1-4, with D possibly matching TRBD1 (6 bases). CDR3 length: 15 amino acids. CDR1 and CDR2 from the germline V gene are SGHTA and FQGTGA. V gave up 2 bases and J gave up 7 bases, with 14 bases separating them. DNA of the CDR3: TGTGCCAGCAGCTTATCTGGGGGCTCAGGTGAAAAACTGTTTTTT. It codes for CASSLSGGSGEKLFF. Full variable domain (remainder filled in from reference TRBV7-3 and TRBJ1-4): GAGVSQTPSNKVTEKGKYVELRCDPISGHTALYWYRQSLGQGPEFLIYFQGTGAADDSGLPNDRFFAVRPEGSVSTLKIQRTERGDSAVYLCASSLSGGSGEKLFFGSGTQLSVL.

The gene calls are TRBV19 and TRBJ1-5; D unclear. The V end lost 8 bases, the J end lost 2 bases, and 7 bases lay between the germline ends. The CDR3 runs to 12 residues. CDR1 and CDR2 from the germline V gene are LNHDA and SQIVND (reference sequence). The CDR3 protein is CASDFGNQPQHF. The CDR3 DNA sequence: TGTGCCAGTGACTTCGGCAATCAGCCCCAGCATTTT.

The CDR3 region is CASSRLIPGQGVYEQYF. The CDR3 region has the DNA TGTGCCAGTAGCCGACTTATCCCGGGACAGGGTGTATACGAGCAGTACTTC. The chain joins TRBV19 to TRBJ2-7; TRBD1 matches at 9 bases. The CDR3 is 17 residues long. Germline loops: CDR1 LNHDA, CDR2 SQIVND (reference sequence). J was trimmed by 4 bases and V by 6 bases; bases with no gene match: 16.

CDR3 DNA sequence: TGTGCCAGCAGTTTTACGTGGACAGGAAAGCGTCGTTGGTTCTTC. Its protein is CASSFTWTGKRRWFF. The chain combines TRBV28 with TRBJ2-1, with TRBD1 matching 7 bases. Germline values: CDR1 MDHEN, CDR2 SYDVKM. This CDR3 contains 15 residues. Trimming took 3 bases from V and 15 from J; bases not matched to a gene: 17.

This sequence joins TRBV7-6 and TRBJ2-3; D call uncertain. This CDR3 is built from 13 residues. Trimming took off 1 base at V and 1 base at J, with 3 bases between the two ends. Looked up from germline, CDR1 is SGHVS and CDR2 is FNYEAQ. The CDR3 region is CASSLGGTDTQYF. The CDR3 nucleotides are TGTGCCAGCAGCTTAGGCGGCACAGATACGCAGTATTTT.

J is TRBJ2-5 and V is TRBV9; D is undetermined. Trimming left V 2 bases short and J 5 bases short, with 13 bases between. Germline V CDR1 and CDR2: SGDLS, YYNGEE. This CDR3 comprises 14 residues. CDR3 protein: CASSVEPTRETQYF. The CDR3 DNA reads as TGTGCCAGCAGCGTCGAACCCACGAGGGAGACCCAGTACTTC. The full variable domain, completed using reference TRBV9 and TRBJ2-5, is DSGVTQTPKHLITATGQRVTLRCSPRSGDLSVYWYQQSLDQGLQFLIQYYNGEERAKGNILERFSAQQFPDLHSELNLSSLELGDSALYFCASSVEPTRETQYFGPGTRLLVL.

J is TRBJ2-2 and V is TRBV19, with D unresolved. The V end was cut by 3 bases, the J end by 3 bases, with 5 bases between. This CDR3 has 13 amino acids. Looked up from germline, CDR1 is LNHDA and CDR2 is SQIVND (reference sequence). CDR3 in amino acids: CASSILDTGELFF. In DNA form, the CDR3 reads TGTGCCAGTAGTATTTTGGACACCGGGGAGCTGTTTTTT.

The CDR3 nucleotides are TGTGCCAGCATCGAAACAGGAGATTTTGGCTACACCTTC. Encoded protein: CASIETGDFGYTF. This sequence joins TRBV6-5 and TRBJ1-2; a weak D match, TRBD1 (5 bases). Germline CDR1 and CDR2: MNHEY and SVGAGI. The CDR3 has 13 residues. V gave up 7 bases and J gave up 7 bases, with 16 bases separating them.

The J gene is TRBJ1-2, the V gene TRBV6-6; TRBD1 is a possible D gene (5 bases). CDR1 is MNHNY and CDR2 is SVGAGI in the germline V gene (reference sequence). Trimming stripped 7 bases from V and 6 bases from J, with 18 bases between. The CDR3 extends over 14 amino acids. CDR3 nucleotides: TGTGCCAGCACCCCGGACAAAAGGGGAAATGGCTACACCTTC. This codes for CASTPDKRGNGYTF.

The chain uses TRBV28 and TRBJ1-4; TRBD1 matches at 7 bases. Germline loops: CDR1 MDHEN, CDR2 SYDVKM. The trim removed 5 bases at V and 10 bases at J, leaving 10 bases unmatched. This CDR3 comprises 14 residues. CDR3 sequence (DNA): TGTGCCAGCAGTCAAACAGGGGTTTCTGGAAAACTGTTTTTT. As protein: CASSQTGVSGKLFF.

This clone showed up just a few times. The chain has TRBV7-2 and TRBJ2-3; 10 bases line up with TRBD2. The CDR3 is 16 amino acids. With 4 bases clipped from V and 0 bases from J, the junction kept 4 bases outside the gene matches. Germline CDR1 is SGHTA and CDR2 is FQGNSA. Here the CDR3 DNA reads TGTGCCAGCAGCTCCGGACTAGCGGCCAGCACAGATACGCAGTATTTT. Its translation is CASSSGLAASTDTQYF.

V and J are TRBV5-5 and TRBJ1-1; 10 bases align to TRBD1. The germline V gene encodes CDR1 SGHKS and CDR2 YYEKEE (reference sequence). The V segment lost 0 bases and the J segment 5 bases; nucleotides outside the gene matches: 4. The CDR3 consists of 15 residues. The CDR3 sequence: CASSLARGQGTEAFF. Written as DNA, the CDR3 is TGTGCCAGCAGCTTGGCAAGGGGACAGGGGACTGAAGCTTTCTTT. Based on the CDR3 plus reference TRBV5-5 and TRBJ1-1, the full variable domain is DAGVTQSPTHLIKTRGQQVTLRCSPISGHKSVSWYQQVLGQGPQFIFQYYEKEERGRGNFPDRFSARQFPNYSSELNVNALLLGDSALYLCASSLARGQGTEAFFGQGTRLTVV.

J is TRBJ2-7 and V is TRBV7-6; 7 bases fit TRBD1. Germline values: CDR1 SGHVS, CDR2 FNYEAQ. The CDR3 has 13 amino acids. V lost 0 bases and J lost 9; bases outside the gene matches: 5. This chain's CDR3 is CASSLAGQPPQYF. In nucleotides, the CDR3 is TGTGCCAGCAGCTTAGCGGGACAGCCGCCGCAGTACTTC.

The J gene is TRBJ2-2, the V gene TRBV6-6; D is undetermined. Per germline, CDR1 MNHNY and CDR2 SVGAGI (reference sequence). Trimming took off 0 bases at V and 1 base at J, with 9 bases between the two ends. This CDR3 has 16 amino acids. CDR3 nucleotides: TGTGCCAGCAGTTACTCGAGGCGAGAGAACACCGGGGAGCTGTTTTTT. Residues: CASSYSRRENTGELFF.

The chain recombines TRBV2 with TRBJ2-1; 12 bases map to TRBD2. J gave up 0 bases and V 4 bases, and 1 base lay outside the gene matches. The CDR3 loop spans 16 amino acids. Germline CDR1 and CDR2: SNHLY and FYNNEI. CDR3 protein: CASSGLAGASYNEQFF. The CDR3, as DNA: TGTGCCAGCAGTGGACTAGCGGGAGCCTCCTACAATGAGCAGTTCTTC.